Listed below are T cell receptor beta chains from one sample, sequenced in a study of shared clonotypes between healthy human individuals. Using immunoSEQ multiplex PCR, the repertoire was profiled, and TCRdb retains in-frame clones only, with some absent. The table records 300,000 to 350,000 clones, around 67% of them present only once. The source material was memory CD4+ T cells sorted from blood. The receptors shown here come from a young man in good health. CDR3s include the opening cysteine and the closing phenylalanine or tryptophan. The D gene is left open where the match is weak. For some rows the clone size is stated as once, few or many, or as a class when expanded; others skip it.

TGTGCCAGCAGCCCTAGCGGGAGAGGCGAGCAGTACTTC CASSPSGRGEQYF TRBJ2-7 13 TRBV7-8 TRBD2 -
TGTGCCAGCAGCTTGGACAGCGCGCGGGACTACTTC CASSLDSARDYF TRBJ2-7 12 TRBV5-6 - once
TGCAGCGTTTTCGGACGCAGGACTAGCGGGAACACAGATACGCAGTATTTT CSVFGRRTSGNTDTQYF TRBJ2-3 17 TRBV29-1 TRBD2 -
TGTGCCAGCAGCTTCAACTCAGGACACCGCACAGATACGCAGTATTTT CASSFNSGHRTDTQYF TRBJ2-3 16 TRBV13 - -
TGCGCCAGCAAAACGGCCCAAGAGACCCAGTACTTC CASKTAQETQYF TRBJ2-5 12 TRBV10-2 - -
TGTGCCAGCTCAGGGGCCTCCAAGGGGACCCAGTACTTC CASSGASKGTQYF TRBJ2-5 13 TRBV19 - -
TGTGCCAGCTCACCACCGTCCGAGGCCGGGGAGCTGTTTTTT CASSPPSEAGELFF TRBJ2-2 14 TRBV18 - few
TGTGCCAGCAGTTACTCGCCCGCTCGGGGAGATACGCAGTATTTT CASSYSPARGDTQYF TRBJ2-3 15 TRBV6-5 - -
TGCGCCAGCAGCGTGAGATTTGCCGGGACTAGCGACTTAAGATACACAGATACGCAGTATTTT CASSVRFAGTSDLRYTDTQYF TRBJ2-3 21 TRBV5-1 TRBD2 -
TGTGCCAGCGGCCGCCGACTAGCCCTATCCTACGAGCAGTACTTC CASGRRLALSYEQYF TRBJ2-7 15 TRBV5-8 TRBD2 -
TGTGCCAGTAGTATAGATGGTCCTAGCGGGAGTCTCAATGAGCAGTTCTTC CASSIDGPSGSLNEQFF TRBJ2-1 17 TRBV19 TRBD2 -
TGCAGCGTTGCCAGGGGATGGGGCATGAACACTGAAGCTTTCTTT CSVARGWGMNTEAFF TRBJ1-1 15 TRBV29-1 - few
TGCAGTGCTAGCTTCGGGGTTGGCTACACCTTC CSASFGVGYTF TRBJ1-2 11 TRBV20-1 - -
TGTGCCAGCACCTTTCAAGGGACAGGCGGGACAGATACGCAGTATTTT CASTFQGTGGTDTQYF TRBJ2-3 16 TRBV7-2 TRBD1 -
TGTGCCAGCAGATTGGACAGGGTGGATTCACCCCTCCACTTT CASRLDRVDSPLHF TRBJ1-6 14 TRBV6-5 TRBD1 -
TGTGCCAGCAGCTTAGGTCCAGGGGGGAACAATGAGCAGTTCTTC CASSLGPGGNNEQFF TRBJ2-1 15 TRBV11-3 - -
TGTGCCAGCAGCCTGGGGACAGGTGAAAAACTGTTTTTT CASSLGTGEKLFF TRBJ1-4 13 TRBV7-9 TRBD1 few
TGTGCCAGCAACAAAGGACAGGGGGCGAATGAAGCTTTCTTT CASNKGQGANEAFF TRBJ1-1 14 TRBV2 TRBD1 -
TGTGCCAGCAGCCCTGTTTCGGCGGTTGGGGGCTACACCTTC CASSPVSAVGGYTF TRBJ1-2 14 TRBV11-2 - -
TGTGCCAGCAGCTTAATTGGAGGTGGGACCGGGGAGCTGTTTTTT CASSLIGGGTGELFF TRBJ2-2 15 TRBV7-2 - -
TGTGCCAGCAGCTTGGGCTATGGCTACACCTTC CASSLGYGYTF TRBJ1-2 11 TRBV5-5 - -
TGTGCCAGCAGTCCCATTGACAGGGACTCTGAAGCTTTCTTT CASSPIDRDSEAFF TRBJ1-1 14 TRBV6-1 TRBD1 -
TGTGCCAGCAGTGGACTAGCGGGAGGGTACGAGCAGTACTTC CASSGLAGGYEQYF TRBJ2-7 14 TRBV6-1 TRBD2 -
TGTGCCACCAGCGTAGATACTAGAGATACGCAGTATTTT CATSVDTRDTQYF TRBJ2-3 13 TRBV15 - -
TGTGCCAGCAGCGTAGGAGGGCAGGCGTTGGAGACCCAGTACTTC CASSVGGQALETQYF TRBJ2-5 15 TRBV9 - -
TGTGCCAGCAGCCGCCACGGCGGCGCAGGGAATGAGCAGTTCTTC CASSRHGGAGNEQFF TRBJ2-1 15 TRBV28 - once
TGTGCCACAGGTTATAGGGAGAAGGGCAATGAGCAGTTCTTC CATGYREKGNEQFF TRBJ2-1 14 TRBV2 - -
TGTGCCAGCAGCTTAGGACCCCGTGAGCAGTTCTTC CASSLGPREQFF TRBJ2-1 12 TRBV7-6 - -
TGTGCCAGCAGAGGGACTAGCGGGAGGTTGTCCTACAATGAGCAGTTCTTC CASRGTSGRLSYNEQFF TRBJ2-1 17 TRBV2 TRBD2 -
TGCGCCAGCCACCCGGAACCTGGGGCCAACGTCCTGACTTTC CASHPEPGANVLTF TRBJ2-6 14 TRBV5-1 - -
TGTGCCAGCTCGCCCCGGGCCCAGGGAGGAGATACGCAGTATTTT CASSPRAQGGDTQYF TRBJ2-3 15 TRBV18 - once
TGTGCCATCAGTGGAACCGCGGCGGGAAGCACAGATACGCAGTATTTT CAISGTAAGSTDTQYF TRBJ2-3 16 TRBV10-3 - -
TGTGCCTGGAACAATAACTATGGCTACACCTTC CAWNNNYGYTF TRBJ1-2 11 TRBV30 - -
TGTGCCAGCCAATTTACTAGCGGGAGTCTCTATGAGCAGTTCTTC CASQFTSGSLYEQFF TRBJ2-1 15 TRBV25-1 TRBD2 -
TGTGCCAGCAGTGACCAAGGGGACACAGATACGCAGTATTTT CASSDQGDTDTQYF TRBJ2-3 14 TRBV6-4 - -
TGTGCCAGCAGCCCGGGGACAGCGAACACCGGGGAGCTGTTTTTT CASSPGTANTGELFF TRBJ2-2 15 TRBV5-4 TRBD1 -
TGTGCCAGCAGCTTAGGCGGGGGAGGGCGCGAAAAACTGTTTTTT CASSLGGGGREKLFF TRBJ1-4 15 TRBV11-2 - -
TGTGCCAGTGGATCAGGGGGTCCAGAGACCCAGTACTTC CASGSGGPETQYF TRBJ2-5 13 TRBV19 TRBD1 -
TGTGCCAGAAGCTTGAGGTTTGGGTTTTCGAACACCGGGGAGCTGTTTTTT CARSLRFGFSNTGELFF TRBJ2-2 17 TRBV5-3 - -
TGCCTGGGGGCAGATACGCAGTATTTT CLGADTQYF TRBJ2-3 9 TRBV29-1 - -
TGTGCCAGCAGTTCGCGATTCGGGACAGACAATGAGCAGTTCTTC CASSSRFGTDNEQFF TRBJ2-1 15 TRBV27 TRBD1 -
TGTGCCAGTAGTATCCAGGGGGGGGAGATCGCTGAAGCTTTCTTT CASSIQGGEIAEAFF TRBJ1-1 15 TRBV19 TRBD1 -
TGTGCCAGCAGACCCCGAGGACTAGCTGCAGATACGCAGTATTTT CASRPRGLAADTQYF TRBJ2-3 15 TRBV2 TRBD2 -
TGTGCCAGCAGTGCAATGGGGTCCGGCGAGACCCAGTACTTC CASSAMGSGETQYF TRBJ2-5 14 TRBV2 - -
TGTGCCAGCAGTGACAGGGTTGGGGAAAAACTGTTTTTT CASSDRVGEKLFF TRBJ1-4 13 TRBV7-9 TRBD1 -